The clone carrying this T cell receptor beta chain was counted a few times. The data derive from a study of cytomegalovirus exposure and HLA in healthy donors. Background on the study: Of more than 350 genotyped donors, 70% to 85% clustered with self-reported Caucasian donors.

The CDR3 runs to 16 residues. Trimming removed 2 bases from V and 5 bases from J, with 18 bases in between. From germline, CDR1 is SNHLY and CDR2 FYNNEI. Use of 60 Vbeta and 13 Jbeta primers characterized the PCR. Sequencing used immunoSEQ multiplex PCR; TCRdb keeps in-frame clones, though not all of them. The sample lists 130,000 to 150,000 clones, around three quarters seen once, with 2% to 2.5% in the top ten. The TCR comes from a man aged 35-49 years in good health and CMV-seronegative. J is TRBJ2-5 and V is TRBV2, with D perhaps TRBD2 (7 bases). Sequencing used PBMCs. CDR3 region: CASSESRAGAPETQYF. DNA for the CDR3: TGTGCCAGCAGTGAATCGAGGGCGGGGGCCCCGGAGACCCAGTACTTC.